This T cell receptor (beta chain) was recorded in a study of shared clonotypes between healthy human individuals. TCRdb's table, derived via immunoSEQ multiplex PCR, lists solely in-frame clones and lacks some. The data hold hundreds of thousands of clones, with just over 90% observed a single time. CDR1 is SNHLY and CDR2 is FYNNEI in the germline V gene. With V trimmed by 2 bases and J by 2 bases, 6 bases remained unmatched. The CDR3 runs to 16 residues. CD45RO-negative, CCR7-positively selected cells formed the naive CD8 fraction, excluding terminally differentiated effector memory CD45RA+ cells. The receptor comes from a man under 40 in good health. The chain links TRBV2 to TRBJ2-3, with 8 bases identical to TRBD1. The sequencing sample was made of naive CD8+ T cells sorted from blood. DNA for the CDR3: TGTGCCAGCAGTGAATTGCAGGGGGCAAACACAGATACGCAGTATTTT. The encoded protein is CASSELQGANTDTQYF.